These 28 T cell receptor beta chains were all obtained from the same sample, sequenced in a study of shared clonotypes between healthy human individuals. The naive CD8 population came from CD45RO-negative cells selected for CCR7, without terminally differentiated effector memory CD45RA+ cells. The assay was immunoSEQ multiplex PCR, and TCRdb's table has in-frame clones only and misses some. Counted here are around 610,000 clones, around 96% occurring once; the ten biggest clones make up approximately 0.12%. Source material: naive CD8+ T cells sorted from blood. All receptors come from a young woman in good health.

This clone showed up just once. J is TRBJ2-3 and V is TRBV13; D may be TRBD2 (6 bases). Germline CDR1 and CDR2: PRHDT and FYEKMQ (reference sequence). The V end was cut by 5 bases, the J end by 4 bases, with 13 bases between. The CDR3 runs 14 residues. The CDR3 DNA sequence: TGTGCCAGCAGCCCGGCGGGGCAGGCAGATACGCAGTATTTT. The encoded protein is CASSPAGQADTQYF.

The CDR3 is CASSQPAGYYNEQFF. Here the CDR3 DNA reads TGTGCCAGCAGCCAACCAGCGGGGTACTACAATGAGCAGTTCTTC. This chain connects TRBV4-2 to TRBJ2-1; 7 bases are a match to TRBD2. Trimming cost V 2 bases and J 3 bases; bases outside gene matches: 4. This CDR3 comprises 15 residues. The germline gives CDR1 LGHNA, CDR2 YNFKEQ.

The V gene is TRBV7-6, the J gene TRBJ2-2; 11 bases match TRBD2. V gave up 1 base and J gave up 6 bases; unmatched junction bases: 4. CDR3 size: 16 residues. Germline loops: CDR1 SGHVS, CDR2 FNYEAQ. This CDR3 is CASSLVASGRSGELFF. In DNA form, the CDR3 reads TGTGCCAGCAGCTTAGTCGCTAGCGGGAGGTCCGGGGAGCTGTTTTTT.

The chain carries TRBV28 and TRBJ2-7; 13 bases are a match to TRBD2. CDR1 and CDR2 (germline): MDHEN, SYDVKM. The CDR3 has 16 amino acids. For the CDR3, the DNA is TGTGCTTTTCTCCCCGGACTAGCGGGAGTTACCTACGAGCAGTACTTC. Residues: CAFLPGLAGVTYEQYF. The full variable domain, rest sourced from reference TRBV28 and TRBJ2-7, is DVKVTQSSRYLVKRTGEKVFLECVQDMDHENMFWYRQDPGLGLRLIYFSYDVKMKEKGDIPEGYSVSREKKERFSLILESASTNQTSMYLCAFLPGLAGVTYEQYFGPGTRLTVT.

The chain joins TRBV5-1 to TRBJ2-3, with 8 bases identical to TRBD1. With V trimmed by 5 bases and J by 0 bases, 5 bases remained unmatched. CDR3 length equals 15 residues. The germline gives CDR1 SGHRS, CDR2 YFSETQ. CDR3 DNA: TGCGCCAGCAGTCCGACAGGGGCGAGCACAGATACGCAGTATTTT. Translated, it gives CASSPTGASTDTQYF.

The chain combines TRBV6-1 with TRBJ1-5; D is uncertain. V lost 0 bases and J 7 bases, leaving 19 bases between the germline ends. In germline, CDR1 is MNHNS, CDR2 SASEGT. This CDR3 is 17 amino acids long. The chain's CDR3 is CASSEAKWLGSGQPQHF. The CDR3 DNA reads TGTGCCAGCAGTGAAGCTAAGTGGTTGGGGTCAGGCCAGCCCCAGCATTTT.

The chain links TRBV25-1 to TRBJ2-7; 8 bases line up with TRBD1. V was clipped by 2 bases and J by 5 bases; unmatched bases: 5. Per the germline V gene, CDR1 is MGHDK and CDR2 is SYGVNS. The CDR3 sequence is 14 residues long. CDR3 sequence: CASSESGQGNEQYF. CDR3 nucleotide sequence: TGTGCCAGCAGTGAAAGCGGACAGGGCAACGAGCAGTACTTC.

The chain joins TRBV19 to TRBJ2-1, with D perhaps being TRBD1 or TRBD2 (6 bases each). Germline CDR1 and CDR2: LNHDA and SQIVND (reference sequence). The CDR3 is made up of 15 amino acids. V lost 7 bases, J lost 7 bases, and 20 bases lay in between. CDR3 sequence: CASTPDSGLYNEQFF. In DNA form, the CDR3 reads TGTGCCAGTACCCCGGACAGCGGGCTGTATAATGAGCAGTTCTTC.

This clone was picked up one time. V is TRBV2 and J is TRBJ2-2; 11 nucleotides line up with TRBD2. Germline V CDR1 and CDR2: SNHLY, FYNNEI. The CDR3 covers 15 residues. Trimming at V came to 7 bases and at J to 9 bases, leaving 10 bases not matched to a gene. The CDR3 bases are TGTGCCAGCACCCTGGGTAGCGGGAGGGCCAGGGAGCTGTTTTTT. Protein product: CASTLGSGRARELFF. The complete variable domain, with remaining parts taken from reference TRBV2 and TRBJ2-2, reads EPEVTQTPSHQVTQMGQEVILRCVPISNHLYFYWYRQILGQKVEFLVSFYNNEISEKSEIFDDQFSVERPDGSNFTLKIRSTKLEDSAMYFCASTLGSGRARELFFGEGSRLTVL.

The chain couples TRBV27 to TRBJ2-1, with D possibly TRBD2 on 6 matching bases. In germline, CDR1 is MNHEY, CDR2 SMNVEV (reference sequence). Trimming removed 5 bases at V and 1 base at J, with 15 bases between. The CDR3 has 16 amino acids. The CDR3 sequence is CASSGGLDISYNEQFF. CDR3 in DNA: TGTGCCAGCAGTGGGGGACTCGATATTTCCTACAATGAGCAGTTCTTC.

This chain connects TRBV27 to TRBJ2-7; 8 positions match TRBD1. The germline V gene has CDR1 MNHEY and CDR2 SMNVEV (reference sequence). The CDR3 is 12 residues long. V shed 8 bases, J shed 5 bases, and the junction held 5 bases outside the gene matches. CDR3 sequence: CASWTGYHEQYF. The DNA for the CDR3 is TGTGCCAGCTGGACAGGGTATCACGAGCAGTACTTC.

This rearrangement joins TRBV30 to TRBJ2-3; 11 bases fit TRBD2. With V trimmed by 0 bases and J by 1 base, 6 bases remained unmatched. The CDR3 loop spans 17 amino acids. Germline CDR1 and CDR2: GTSNPN and SVGIG (reference sequence). The CDR3 reads CAWSVTLAGGGTDTQYF. DNA of the CDR3: TGTGCCTGGAGTGTAACTCTAGCGGGAGGAGGCACAGATACGCAGTATTTT.

The V call is TRBV7-9, the J call TRBJ2-7; the match to TRBD2 covers 8 bases. The CDR3 runs 15 residues. Germline trimming cut 1 base from V and 0 bases from J; bases unmatched to any gene: 2. The V gene's germline CDR1 is SEHNR and CDR2 FQNEAQ (reference sequence). CDR3 DNA sequence: TGTGCCAGCAGCTTAGAGGGACTAGACTCCTACGAGCAGTACTTC. This gives the protein CASSLEGLDSYEQYF.

The rearrangement links TRBV19 to TRBJ1-5, with D tentatively TRBD1 (6 bases). Deletions cut 6 bases from V and 1 base from J, with 13 bases between. Per germline, CDR1 LNHDA and CDR2 SQIVND (reference sequence). This CDR3 spans 15 amino acids. The CDR3 protein is CASSPWTESNQPQHF. As DNA, the CDR3 is TGTGCCAGTAGCCCGTGGACAGAGAGCAATCAGCCCCAGCATTTT.

Worth noting for this clone: Other DNA sequences in the same sample also yield this CDR3. The V and J genes are TRBV27 and TRBJ1-5; D uncertain. Germline loops: CDR1 MNHEY, CDR2 SMNVEV (reference sequence). V lost 4 bases and J 7 bases, leaving 11 bases between the germline ends. The CDR3 loop spans 13 amino acids. CDR3 bases: TGTGCCAGCAGTTCTACAGTGTCGCAGCCCCAGCATTTT. This gives the protein CASSSTVSQPQHF.

The chain is built from TRBV28 and TRBJ2-2; 10 positions agree with TRBD2. Germline loops: CDR1 MDHEN, CDR2 SYDVKM. V lost 3 bases to trimming and J lost 6 bases; unmatched junction nucleotides: 10. CDR3 length equals 17 residues. DNA of the CDR3: TGTGCCAGCAGTTTCGGGGAGACTAGCGGGCTTTCCGGGGAGCTGTTTTTT. This codes for CASSFGETSGLSGELFF.

The rearrangement uses TRBV5-6 and TRBJ1-2, with 8 nucleotides matching TRBD1. The CDR3 is 16 residues long. The germline V gene encodes CDR1 SGHDT and CDR2 YYEEEE. V gave up 1 base and J gave up 0 bases; unmatched junction bases: 5. CDR3 nucleotide sequence: TGTGCCAGCAGCTTGTTTGGGACAGGAGCTAACTATGGCTACACCTTC. It is translated as CASSLFGTGANYGYTF.

The chain has TRBV6-6 and TRBJ2-7; TRBD2 agrees at 8 bases. Trimming at V came to 2 bases and at J to 11 bases, leaving 2 bases not matched to a gene. The CDR3 spans 11 residues. CDR1 and CDR2 from the germline V gene are MNHNY and SVGAGI (reference sequence). CDR3 loop: CASSYAGREYF. The CDR3 coding sequence is TGTGCCAGCAGTTACGCCGGGAGGGAGTACTTC.

This clone has a single count. The V call is TRBV28, the J call TRBJ2-5, with D tentatively TRBD1 or TRBD2 (5 bases each). V lost 10 bases and J lost 1, with 13 bases in between. This CDR3 is 13 amino acids long. Germline CDR1 is MDHEN and CDR2 is SYDVKM. In DNA, the CDR3 is TGTGCCACCCAACTAGGGACCCAAGAGACCCAGTACTTC. It is translated as CATQLGTQETQYF.

The rearrangement uses TRBV5-1 and TRBJ1-4; D remains unclear. The CDR3 runs 15 residues. The V end lost 4 bases, the J end lost 8 bases, and 18 bases lay between the germline ends. Per germline, CDR1 SGHRS and CDR2 YFSETQ. The CDR3 nucleotides read TGCGCCAGCAGCACCGGAGGGTATGGCGGGGAAAAACTGTTTTTT. The encoded protein is CASSTGGYGGEKLFF.

The rearrangement links TRBV11-2 to TRBJ2-1, with unresolved D. The germline gives CDR1 SGHAT, CDR2 FQNNGV. The CDR3 loop spans 12 amino acids. Trimming left V 4 bases short and J 7 bases short, with 8 bases between. In nucleotides, the CDR3 is TGTGCCAGCAGCTCCTACAAGAATGAGCAGTTCTTC. Amino acids: CASSSYKNEQFF.

V is TRBV7-9 and J is TRBJ1-5; D perhaps matches TRBD1 (6 bases). V gave up 5 bases and J gave up 4 bases, with 12 bases separating them. This CDR3 contains 14 residues. The germline gives CDR1 SEHNR, CDR2 FQNEAQ (reference sequence). DNA for the CDR3: TGTGCCAGCAGCAACCGGGGGGCGAATCAGCCCCAGCATTTT. As protein: CASSNRGANQPQHF.

The chain has TRBV21-1 and TRBJ2-7. TRBV21-1 is described as a pseudogene. The CDR3 extends over 16 amino acids. In DNA form, the CDR3 reads TGTGCCAGCAGCAAAAACGGGGCTATTGGGCTGTACGAGCAGTACTTC. Its protein is CASSKNGAIGLYEQYF.

The rearrangement uses TRBV7-6 and TRBJ2-2; 8 bases are a match to TRBD2. Per germline, CDR1 SGHVS and CDR2 FNYEAQ. The junction had 7 bases not matched to a gene; V was cut back by 0 bases and J by 4 bases. This CDR3 is built from 17 residues. The CDR3 here is CASSLANREGPTGELFF. The CDR3 DNA is TGTGCCAGCAGCTTAGCGAACCGGGAGGGCCCCACCGGGGAGCTGTTTTTT.

The chain joins TRBV7-2 to TRBJ1-5; a possible D gene is TRBD1 (5 bases). Trimming took off 3 bases at V and 3 bases at J, with 9 bases between the two ends. Germline V lookup: CDR1 SGHTA, CDR2 FQGNSA. The CDR3 totals 14 residues. The CDR3 loop is CASSFTGDNQPQHF. Written as DNA, the CDR3 is TGTGCCAGCAGCTTCACGGGGGACAATCAGCCCCAGCATTTT.

This clone showed up just once. This sequence joins TRBV27 and TRBJ2-7; TRBD1 matches 9 bases. From germline, CDR1 is MNHEY and CDR2 SMNVEV (reference sequence). V lost 2 bases and J lost 3; bases outside the gene matches: 8. This CDR3 has 16 amino acids. The CDR3: CASSLSPGTGFYEQYF. CDR3 nucleotides: TGTGCCAGCAGTTTAAGTCCTGGGACAGGGTTCTACGAGCAGTACTTC.

The V gene is TRBV13, the J gene TRBJ2-1; TRBD1 matches at 7 bases. The CDR3 sequence is 14 residues long. With V trimmed by 5 bases and J by 6 bases, 7 bases remained unmatched. Germline assignment: CDR1 PRHDT and CDR2 FYEKMQ (reference sequence). The DNA of the CDR3 is TGTGCCAGCAGCACCCTGACAGGGATCAATGAGCAGTTCTTC. Protein sequence: CASSTLTGINEQFF.

V and J are TRBV6-1 and TRBJ2-6, with D possibly matching TRBD1 (5 bases). The CDR3 spans 16 residues. Germline V lookup: CDR1 MNHNS, CDR2 SASEGT. V was clipped by 4 bases and J by 1 base, with 11 bases between them. The CDR3 bases are TGTGCCAGCAGTGTCGGCAGGGTGTCTGGGGCCAACGTCCTGACTTTC. Protein: CASSVGRVSGANVLTF.